This T cell receptor (beta chain) was recovered during a study of OX40 agonist ivuxolimab in advanced cancers. Study-wide background: Intravenous ivuxolimab was administered to patients every 2 weeks at 0.01 to 10 mg/kg. Checkpoint inhibitors had been given previously to under 50% of patients.

The germline V and J ends were trimmed by 2 bases and 7 bases, with 8 bases remaining between them. Germline assignment: CDR1 SNHLY and CDR2 FYNNEI. This CDR3 spans 13 amino acids. This clone was observed a few times. Antigen unknown. The assay was immunoSEQ multiplex PCR, and TCRdb's table has in-frame clones only and misses some. This table has approximately 70,000 clones, 80% to 90% appearing once. Study-wide results and limits: Averaged across samples, CD8+ T cells carried more expanded clones than CD4+ did.

The sequenced sample was CD4+ or CD8+ T cells sorted from blood, obtained in a trial of the OX40 agonist ivuxolimab. The rearrangement joins TRBV2 to TRBJ2-2; D is possibly TRBD1 (5 bases). The sequence was collected from an adult with an advanced solid tumor such as melanoma, head and neck, liver or kidney cancer. CDR3 coding DNA: TGTGCCAGCAGTGAAAGACAGATCGGGGAGCTGTTTTTT. Translating it yields CASSERQIGELFF.